This is a list of T cell receptor beta chains from one sample in a study of blood T cells in healthy people across ages. Each CDR3 protein is one row after TCRdb ran MiXCR on the 5' RACE reads. Of hundreds of thousands of distinct CDR3 sequences listed, about 32% are singletons. Material: blood. These receptor sequences come from a woman older than 75 in good health. CDR3s include the opening cysteine and the closing phenylalanine or tryptophan.

V,CDR3
TRBV15,CATSSQRSETQYF
TRBV20-1,CSARGRLAGTSDTQYF
TRBV12-3/TRBV12-4,CASSSRDRGRNYGYTF
TRBV28,CASSPRTGAEANYGYTF
TRBV29-1,CGAAVGSASYEQYF
TRBV6-5,CASSYSASGRYYEQYF
TRBV7-2,CASSLVWRGLGTDTQYF
TRBV27,CASSGRRGARYEQYF
TRBV13,CASSSGTSTYEQYF
TRBV5-1,CASSPGEGGKTQYF
TRBV27,CASRPDRGPYTEAFF
TRBV6-1,CASSEGRGVFGGYTF
TRBV5-5,CASSALAPLDNEQFF
TRBV10-3,CAISADALLQHF
TRBV9,CASSGGQGAYNGQFF
TRBV7-2,CASSLVRTSGGLYEQYF
TRBV7-3,CASSLATGAGANVLTF
TRBV20-1,CSARDGSRGTGVYEQYF
TRBV20-1,CSASPGTSTSTDTQYF
TRBV20-1,CSASGGTYNEQFF
TRBV10-3,CAIREGTEVFF
TRBV7-8,CASSQDRLPGAFF